These T cell receptor beta chains were read from a single sample in a study of radiotherapy plus CTLA-4 blockade in lung cancer. The data were produced by immunoSEQ multiplex PCR, yet TCRdb's version contains in-frame clones alone and is incomplete. The sample records about 110,000 clones, 85% being singletons. The sample in question was peripheral blood, obtained from a patient treated with radiotherapy plus ipilimumab. The source is a human donor with non-small cell lung cancer that progressed on radiotherapy plus ipilimumab. Some clones in this sample may be carry-over from other donors' samples. The CDR3 runs from the conserved cysteine through the conserved F or W. A D gene is named only where the DNA matches it firmly. The size entry is marked missing in some rows and otherwise reads once, few, many or a size class.

clone size,CDR3 length,V gene,J gene,D gene,CDR3 DNA,CDR3 protein
NA,18,TRBV10-1,TRBJ1-1,NA,TGCGCCAGCAGTGGGCGACAAGGGGAGGTAGGTTGGGACACTGAAGCTTTCTTT,CASSGRQGEVGWDTEAFF
NA,15,TRBV4-1,TRBJ2-7,TRBD1,TGCGCCAGCAGCCCCGGACAGGGACCCACCTACGAGCAGTACTTC,CASSPGQGPTYEQYF
NA,13,TRBV18,TRBJ2-7,NA,TGTGCCAGCTCACAAGGACAGCGCTACGAGCAGTACTTC,CASSQGQRYEQYF
NA,16,TRBV5-1,TRBJ2-2,NA,TGCGCCAGCAGCCCAACGTCCAGGACGAACACCGGGGAGCTGTTTTTT,CASSPTSRTNTGELFF
NA,17,TRBV10-3,TRBJ2-2,NA,TGTGCCATCAGTCCACATACGGGGGGCCTCAACACCGGGGAGCTGTTTTTT,CAISPHTGGLNTGELFF
once,9,TRBV5-8,TRBJ1-1,NA,TGTGCCAGCAGCTGGTTAGCTTTCTTT,CASSWLAFF
NA,15,TRBV5-1,TRBJ2-6,NA,TGCGCCAGCAGCTTGGAGGGGACTGGGGCCAACGTCCTGACTTTC,CASSLEGTGANVLTF
NA,20,TRBV28,TRBJ1-2,TRBD1,TGTGCCAGCAGCACAATTAGGACAGGACTGAAAAACCCAGCTAACTATGGCTACACCTTC,CASSTIRTGLKNPANYGYTF
NA,15,TRBV19,TRBJ1-2,NA,TGTGCCAGTAGTATACTCGACGGACTAACATATGGCTACACCTTC,CASSILDGLTYGYTF
NA,13,TRBV5-1,TRBJ1-2,NA,TGCGCCAGCAGCTTGGGTGGGGCCCAGGGCTACACCTTC,CASSLGGAQGYTF
NA,14,TRBV7-9,TRBJ1-1,NA,TGTGCCAGCAGCTTAGCCCAGACGAACACTGAAGCTTTCTTT,CASSLAQTNTEAFF
once,16,TRBV7-8,TRBJ1-5,TRBD1,TGTGCCAGCACCGCTATCCAGGGGGGAAGCAATCAGCCCCAGCATTTT,CASTAIQGGSNQPQHF
once,14,TRBV9,TRBJ1-1,NA,TGTGCCAGCAGCGGGGCCGCCGGGGGCACGAAAGCTTTCTTT,CASSGAAGGTKAFF
NA,14,TRBV15,TRBJ1-5,NA,TGTGCCACCAGCAGAGCGGGGCCTAATCAGCCCCAGCATTTT,CATSRAGPNQPQHF
NA,14,TRBV28,TRBJ2-5,NA,TGTGCCAGCAGAGTCAGGGCGCACCAAGAGACCCAGTACTTC,CASRVRAHQETQYF
once,15,TRBV10-1,TRBJ1-2,TRBD1,TGCGCCAGCGCTAGTGACAGGGGCCTTAATCATGGCTACACCTTC,CASASDRGLNHGYTF
NA,16,TRBV27,TRBJ2-7,TRBD2,TGTGCCAGCAGTCCTACCCCCGGGAGGGGACGGGACGAGCAGTACTTC,CASSPTPGRGRDEQYF
NA,12,TRBV7-2,TRBJ2-1,TRBD2,TGTGCCAGCAGCTTTAGCGGGACCGAGCAGTTCTTC,CASSFSGTEQFF
once,14,TRBV30,TRBJ1-6,NA,TGTGCCTGGAGAAGTTTTTGGGTTAATTCACCCCTCCACTTT,CAWRSFWVNSPLHF
few,12,TRBV28,TRBJ2-7,NA,TGTGCCAGCAGTTTGACCTGGAACGAGCAGTACTTC,CASSLTWNEQYF
NA,12,TRBV29-1,TRBJ1-1,NA,TGCAGCGGGGGAGGAGATGGCACTGAAGCTTTCTTT,CSGGGDGTEAFF
NA,12,TRBV6-5,TRBJ1-1,NA,TGTGCCAGCAGTACAGGGAACACTGAAGCTTTCTTT,CASSTGNTEAFF
few,15,TRBV21-1,TRBJ2-2,NA,TGTGCCAGCAGCTGGCGGGACAGGAACACCGGGGAGCTGTTTTTT,CASSWRDRNTGELFF
NA,15,TRBV9,TRBJ1-1,NA,TGTGCCAGCAGCGTAGGTCCGAAGGGGGGGACTGAAGCTTTCTTT,CASSVGPKGGTEAFF
NA,14,TRBV5-6,TRBJ2-3,NA,TGTGCCAGCAGCTTGCGATGGACCACAGATACGCAGTATTTT,CASSLRWTTDTQYF
few,16,TRBV11-2,TRBJ1-2,NA,TGTGCCAGCAGCTTAGATTGGCAGGGTCGTTCGGGAGGCTACACCTTC,CASSLDWQGRSGGYTF
few,16,TRBV10-3,TRBJ2-3,TRBD1,TGTGCCATCAGTGAGGGTGACAGGGGGTTTACGGATACGCAGTATTTT,CAISEGDRGFTDTQYF
NA,12,TRBV29-1,TRBJ1-2,NA,TGCAGCGTTATCCCCGGAGGGGATGGCTACACCTTC,CSVIPGGDGYTF
NA,14,TRBV6-5,TRBJ2-3,TRBD1,TGTGCCAGCAGTGAAGGGACAGCCACAGATACGCAGTATTTT,CASSEGTATDTQYF
NA,15,TRBV9,TRBJ2-7,NA,TGTGCCAGCAGCCTGGGGGGACAGCGGTCCTACGAGCAGTACTTC,CASSLGGQRSYEQYF
NA,13,TRBV27,TRBJ1-2,NA,TGTGCCAGCAGTTTTGGGACAACCTATGGCTACACCTTC,CASSFGTTYGYTF
NA,11,TRBV6-6,TRBJ1-1,NA,TGTGCCAGCACTATGCACACTGAAGCTTTCTTT,CASTMHTEAFF
NA,14,TRBV27,TRBJ2-7,NA,TGTGCCAGCAGTTCCCTCGTCGAGGGTTACGAGCAGTACTTC,CASSSLVEGYEQYF
NA,17,TRBV18,TRBJ1-3,NA,TGTGCCAGCTCACCACGGGAAGCGACAATCTCTGGAAACACCATATATTTT,CASSPREATISGNTIYF
few,12,TRBV11-1,TRBJ2-1,NA,TGTGCCAGCAGCGACGTGCGATTCCAGCAGTTCTTC,CASSDVRFQQFF
NA,13,TRBV19,TRBJ1-1,NA,TGTGCCAGTAGTATAGGGATGAACACTGAAGCTTTCTTT,CASSIGMNTEAFF
few,15,TRBV6-1,TRBJ2-3,TRBD2,TGTGCCAGCAGTGAGACTAGCGGGGGGGCAGATACGCAGTATTTT,CASSETSGGADTQYF
NA,16,TRBV30,TRBJ2-2,NA,TGTGCCTGGAGTGAAACAGGGTGGGGTGACACCGGGGAGCTGTTTTTT,CAWSETGWGDTGELFF
few,11,TRBV11-2,TRBJ1-2,NA,TGTGCCAGCAGCTTAGTACGGGGCTACACCTTC,CASSLVRGYTF
NA,12,TRBV2,TRBJ2-7,NA,TGTGCCAGCAACCCAGGGGCCTACGAGCAGTACTTC,CASNPGAYEQYF